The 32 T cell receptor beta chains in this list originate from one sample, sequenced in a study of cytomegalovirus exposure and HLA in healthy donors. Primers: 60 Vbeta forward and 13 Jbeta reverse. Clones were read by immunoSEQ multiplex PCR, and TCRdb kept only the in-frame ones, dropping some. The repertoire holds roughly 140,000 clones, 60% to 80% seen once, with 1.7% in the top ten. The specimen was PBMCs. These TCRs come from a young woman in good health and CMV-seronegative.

The DNA of the CDR3 is TGCGCCAGCAGCCAGCCGGCGGGGACTGAAGCTTTCTTT. Its protein is CASSQPAGTEAFF. The rearrangement links TRBV4-3 to TRBJ1-1; no firm D call. Between the trimmed V and J ends, which lost 3 bases and 5 bases, there was a span of 10 bases. The CDR3 length is 13 residues. Germline V gene data show CDR1 as LGHNA and CDR2 as YSLEER.

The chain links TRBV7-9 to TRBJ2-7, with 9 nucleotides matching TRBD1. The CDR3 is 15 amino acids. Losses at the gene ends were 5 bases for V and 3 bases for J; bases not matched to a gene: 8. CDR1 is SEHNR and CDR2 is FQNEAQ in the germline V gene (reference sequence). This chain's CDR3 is CASSPRGQGLYEQYF. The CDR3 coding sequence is TGTGCCAGCAGCCCGAGAGGACAGGGGCTCTACGAGCAGTACTTC.

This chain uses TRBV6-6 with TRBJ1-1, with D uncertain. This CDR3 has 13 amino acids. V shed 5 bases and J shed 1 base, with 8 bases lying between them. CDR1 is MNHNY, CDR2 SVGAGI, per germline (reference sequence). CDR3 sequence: CASSKQWNTEAFF. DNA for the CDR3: TGTGCCAGCAGTAAGCAATGGAACACTGAAGCTTTCTTT.

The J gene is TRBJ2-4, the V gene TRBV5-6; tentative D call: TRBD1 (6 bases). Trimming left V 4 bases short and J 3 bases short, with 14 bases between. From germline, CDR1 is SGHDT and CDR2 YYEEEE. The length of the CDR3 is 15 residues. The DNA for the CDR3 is TGTGCCAGCAGCAGATGGACAGCAAACAAAAACATTCAGTACTTC. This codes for CASSRWTANKNIQYF.

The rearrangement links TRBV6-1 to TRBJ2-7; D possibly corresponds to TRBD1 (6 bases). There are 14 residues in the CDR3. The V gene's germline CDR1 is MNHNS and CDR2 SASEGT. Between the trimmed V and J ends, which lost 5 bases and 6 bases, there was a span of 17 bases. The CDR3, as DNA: TGTGCCAGCAGTAACACAGGGATCCTAGGCGAGCAGTACTTC. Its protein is CASSNTGILGEQYF.

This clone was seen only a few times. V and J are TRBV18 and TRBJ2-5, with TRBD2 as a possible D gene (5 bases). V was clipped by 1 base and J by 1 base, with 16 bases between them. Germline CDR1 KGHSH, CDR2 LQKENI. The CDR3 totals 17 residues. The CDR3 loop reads CASSPLNFFEGQETQYF. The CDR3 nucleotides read TGTGCCAGCTCACCACTGAATTTTTTTGAGGGCCAAGAGACCCAGTACTTC.

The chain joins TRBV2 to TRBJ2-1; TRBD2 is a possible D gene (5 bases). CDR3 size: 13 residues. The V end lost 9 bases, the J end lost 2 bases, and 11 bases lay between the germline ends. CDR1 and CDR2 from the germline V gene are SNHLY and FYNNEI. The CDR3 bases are TGTGCCAGGGCGGGCGCTACCTACAATGAGCAGTTCTTC. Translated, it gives CARAGATYNEQFF.

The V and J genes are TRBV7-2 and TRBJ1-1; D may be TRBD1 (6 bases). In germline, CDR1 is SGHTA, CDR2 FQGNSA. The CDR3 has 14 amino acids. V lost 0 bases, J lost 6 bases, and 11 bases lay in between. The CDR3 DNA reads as TGTGCCAGCAGCTTAGCTCAGGGGATCTCTGAAGCTTTCTTT. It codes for CASSLAQGISEAFF.

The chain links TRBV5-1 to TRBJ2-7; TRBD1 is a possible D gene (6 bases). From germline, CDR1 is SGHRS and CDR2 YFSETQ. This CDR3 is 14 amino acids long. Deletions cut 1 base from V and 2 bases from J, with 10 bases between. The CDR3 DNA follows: TGCGCCAGCAGCTTGATCCAGGGGACCTACGAGCAGTACTTC. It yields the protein CASSLIQGTYEQYF.

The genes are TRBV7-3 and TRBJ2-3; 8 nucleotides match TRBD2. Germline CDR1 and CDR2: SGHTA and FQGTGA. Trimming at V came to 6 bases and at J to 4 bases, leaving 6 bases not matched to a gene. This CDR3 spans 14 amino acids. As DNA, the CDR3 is TGTGCCAGCAGACTAAGCGGGGGCCCAGATACGCAGTATTTT. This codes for CASRLSGGPDTQYF.

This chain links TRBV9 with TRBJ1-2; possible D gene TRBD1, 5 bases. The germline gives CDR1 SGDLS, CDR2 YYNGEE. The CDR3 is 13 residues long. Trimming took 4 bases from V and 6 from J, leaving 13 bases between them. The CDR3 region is CASSSRTTDGYTF. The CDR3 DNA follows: TGTGCCAGCAGCTCCCGGACAACGGATGGCTACACCTTC.

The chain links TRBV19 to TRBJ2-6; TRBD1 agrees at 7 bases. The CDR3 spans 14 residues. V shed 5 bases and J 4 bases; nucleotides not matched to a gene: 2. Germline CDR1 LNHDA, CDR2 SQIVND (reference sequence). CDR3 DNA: TGTGCCAGTAGTCGGACAGGCGGGGCCAACGTCCTGACTTTC. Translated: CASSRTGGANVLTF. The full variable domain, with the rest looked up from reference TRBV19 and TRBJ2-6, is DGGITQSPKYLFRKEGQNVTLSCEQNLNHDAMYWYRQDPGQGLRLIYYSQIVNDFQKGDIAEGYSVSREKKESFPLTVTSAQKNPTAFYLCASSRTGGANVLTFGAGSRLTVL.

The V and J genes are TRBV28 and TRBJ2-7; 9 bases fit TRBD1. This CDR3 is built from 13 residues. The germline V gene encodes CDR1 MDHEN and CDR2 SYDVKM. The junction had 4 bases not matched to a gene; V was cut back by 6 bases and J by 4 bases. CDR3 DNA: TGTGCCAGCAGGTCGGACAGGGGTTACGAGCAGTACTTC. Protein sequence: CASRSDRGYEQYF.

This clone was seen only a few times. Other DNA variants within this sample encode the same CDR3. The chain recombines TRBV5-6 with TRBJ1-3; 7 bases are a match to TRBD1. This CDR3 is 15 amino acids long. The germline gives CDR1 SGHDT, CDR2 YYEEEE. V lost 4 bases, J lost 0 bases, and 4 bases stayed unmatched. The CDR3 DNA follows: TGTGCCAGCAGCCTGGGACAGTACTCTGGAAACACCATATATTTT. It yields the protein CASSLGQYSGNTIYF.

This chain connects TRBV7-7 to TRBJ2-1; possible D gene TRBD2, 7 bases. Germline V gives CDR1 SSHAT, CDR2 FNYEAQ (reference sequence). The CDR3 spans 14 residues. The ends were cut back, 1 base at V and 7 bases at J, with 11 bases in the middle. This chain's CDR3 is CASSLEGGWNEQFF. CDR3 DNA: TGTGCCAGCAGCTTAGAGGGGGGGTGGAATGAGCAGTTCTTC.

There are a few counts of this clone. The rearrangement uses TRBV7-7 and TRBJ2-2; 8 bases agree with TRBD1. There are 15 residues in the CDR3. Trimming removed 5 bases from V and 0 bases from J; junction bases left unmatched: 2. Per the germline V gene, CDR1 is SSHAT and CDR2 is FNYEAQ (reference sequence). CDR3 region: CASSKGQANTGELFF. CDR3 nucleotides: TGTGCCAGCAGCAAGGGACAGGCGAACACCGGGGAGCTGTTTTTT.

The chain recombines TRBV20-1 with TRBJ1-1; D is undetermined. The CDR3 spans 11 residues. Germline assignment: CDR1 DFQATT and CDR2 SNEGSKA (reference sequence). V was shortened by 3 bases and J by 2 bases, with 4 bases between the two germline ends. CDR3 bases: TGCAGTGCTAGCCTAAACACTGAAGCTTTCTTT. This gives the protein CSASLNTEAFF.

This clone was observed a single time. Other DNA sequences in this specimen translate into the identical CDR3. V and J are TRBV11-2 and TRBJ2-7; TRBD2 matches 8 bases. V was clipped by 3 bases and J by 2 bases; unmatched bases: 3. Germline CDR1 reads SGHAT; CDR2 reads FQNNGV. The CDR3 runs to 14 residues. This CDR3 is CASSLAGGPYEQYF. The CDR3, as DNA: TGTGCCAGCAGCTTGGCGGGGGGCCCCTACGAGCAGTACTTC.

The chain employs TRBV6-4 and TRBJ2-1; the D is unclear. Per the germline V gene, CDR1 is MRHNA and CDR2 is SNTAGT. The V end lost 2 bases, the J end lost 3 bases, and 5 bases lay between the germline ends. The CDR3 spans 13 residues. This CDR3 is CASSDPNYNEQFF. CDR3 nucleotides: TGTGCCAGCAGTGACCCCAACTACAATGAGCAGTTCTTC.

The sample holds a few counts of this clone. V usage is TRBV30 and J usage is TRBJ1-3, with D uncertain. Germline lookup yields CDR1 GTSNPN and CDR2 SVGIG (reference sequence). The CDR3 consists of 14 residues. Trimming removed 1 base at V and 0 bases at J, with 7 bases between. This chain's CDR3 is CAWSATSSGNTIYF. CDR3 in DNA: TGTGCCTGGAGTGCAACTAGCTCTGGAAACACCATATATTTT.

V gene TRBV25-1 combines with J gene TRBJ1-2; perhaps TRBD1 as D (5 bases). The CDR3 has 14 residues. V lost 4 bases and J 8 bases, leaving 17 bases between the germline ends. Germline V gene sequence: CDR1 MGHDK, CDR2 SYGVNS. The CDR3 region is CASSARDGGSGYTF. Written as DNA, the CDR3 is TGTGCCAGCAGTGCTCGGGACGGGGGAAGCGGCTACACCTTC.

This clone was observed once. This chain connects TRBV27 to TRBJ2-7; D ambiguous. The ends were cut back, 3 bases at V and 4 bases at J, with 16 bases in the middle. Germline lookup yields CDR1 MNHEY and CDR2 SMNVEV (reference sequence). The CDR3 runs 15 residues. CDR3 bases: TGTGCCAGCAGTTTTTCCCCCAGTGGTTGGTACGAGCAGTACTTC. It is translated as CASSFSPSGWYEQYF.

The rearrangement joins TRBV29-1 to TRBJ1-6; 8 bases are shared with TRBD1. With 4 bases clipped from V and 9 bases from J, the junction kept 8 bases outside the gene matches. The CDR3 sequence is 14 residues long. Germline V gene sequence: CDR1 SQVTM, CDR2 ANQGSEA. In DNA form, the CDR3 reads TGCAGCGTTGGGCAGGGGGCCATCGGTTCACCCCTCCACTTT. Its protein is CSVGQGAIGSPLHF.

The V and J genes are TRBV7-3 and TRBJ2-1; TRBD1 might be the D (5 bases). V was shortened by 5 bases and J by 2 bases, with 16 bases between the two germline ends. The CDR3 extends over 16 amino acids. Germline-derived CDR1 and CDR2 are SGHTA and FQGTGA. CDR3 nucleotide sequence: TGTGCCAGCAGCCCTCTCCCCTGGGGCGCCTACAATGAGCAGTTCTTC. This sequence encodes CASSPLPWGAYNEQFF. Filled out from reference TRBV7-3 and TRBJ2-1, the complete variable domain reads GAGVSQTPSNKVTEKGKYVELRCDPISGHTALYWYRQSLGQGPEFLIYFQGTGAADDSGLPNDRFFAVRPEGSVSTLKIQRTERGDSAVYLCASSPLPWGAYNEQFFGPGTRLTVL.

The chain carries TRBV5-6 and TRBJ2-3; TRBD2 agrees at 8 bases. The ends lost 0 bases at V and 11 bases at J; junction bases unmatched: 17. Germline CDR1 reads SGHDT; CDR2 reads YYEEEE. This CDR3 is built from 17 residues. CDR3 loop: CASSLARQRLSRGGQYF. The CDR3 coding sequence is TGTGCCAGCAGCTTGGCCCGCCAGCGGCTATCTCGGGGGGGGCAGTATTTT.

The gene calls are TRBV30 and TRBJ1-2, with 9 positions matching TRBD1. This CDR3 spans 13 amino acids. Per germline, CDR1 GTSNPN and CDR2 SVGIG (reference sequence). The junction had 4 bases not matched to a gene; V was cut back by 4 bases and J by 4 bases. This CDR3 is CAWMDRGPYGYTF. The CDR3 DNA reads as TGTGCCTGGATGGACAGGGGCCCCTATGGCTACACCTTC.

CDR3 in DNA: TGTGCCAGCAAGGGAACCGGGGGAGGGTCAGGCGAGACCCAGTACTTC. It is translated as CASKGTGGGSGETQYF. The V gene is TRBV2, the J gene TRBJ2-5; TRBD2 aligns across 7 bases. CDR3 size: 16 residues. CDR1 SNHLY and CDR2 FYNNEI come from the germline V gene. Losses at the gene ends were 7 bases for V and 5 bases for J; bases not matched to a gene: 16.

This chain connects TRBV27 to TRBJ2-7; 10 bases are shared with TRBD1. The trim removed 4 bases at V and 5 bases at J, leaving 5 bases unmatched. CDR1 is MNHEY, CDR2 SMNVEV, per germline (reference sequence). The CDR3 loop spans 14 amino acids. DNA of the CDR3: TGTGCCAGCAGTTCAAGGGACAGGGGCCACGAGCAGTACTTC. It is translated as CASSSRDRGHEQYF.

This CDR3 is CASSLTEINTGELFF. Here the CDR3 DNA reads TGTGCCAGCAGCTTAACAGAAATTAACACCGGGGAGCTGTTTTTT. The chain joins TRBV11-1 to TRBJ2-2, with D unresolved. The V end was cut by 2 bases, the J end by 2 bases, with 9 bases between. The CDR3 covers 15 residues. The germline gives CDR1 SGHAT, CDR2 FQDESV (reference sequence).

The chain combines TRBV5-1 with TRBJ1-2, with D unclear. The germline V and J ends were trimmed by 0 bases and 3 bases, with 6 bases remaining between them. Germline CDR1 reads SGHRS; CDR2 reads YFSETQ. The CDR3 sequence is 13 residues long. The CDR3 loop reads CASSLADYYGYTF. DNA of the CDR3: TGCGCCAGCAGCTTGGCCGACTACTATGGCTACACCTTC.

The CDR3 sequence is CASSLDRGGTEAFF. CDR3 bases: TGTGCCAGCAGCTTAGACAGGGGGGGAACTGAAGCTTTCTTT. The V call is TRBV5-4, the J call TRBJ1-1; 9 bases fit TRBD1. With V trimmed by 2 bases and J by 5 bases, 4 bases remained unmatched. The CDR3 is 14 residues long. CDR1 is SGHNT, CDR2 YYREEE, per germline (reference sequence). The full variable domain, in which reference TRBV5-4 and TRBJ1-1 provide the parts outside the CDR3, is ETGVTQSPTHLIKTRGQQVTLRCSSQSGHNTVSWYQQALGQGPQFIFQYYREEENGRGNFPPRFSGLQFPNYSSELNVNALELDDSALYLCASSLDRGGTEAFFGQGTRLTVV.

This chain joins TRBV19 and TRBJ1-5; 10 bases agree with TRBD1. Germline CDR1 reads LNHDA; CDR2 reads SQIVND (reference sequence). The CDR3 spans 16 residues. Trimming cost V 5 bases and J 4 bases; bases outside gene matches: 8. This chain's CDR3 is CASSPQPGQGNQPQHF. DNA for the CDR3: TGTGCCAGTAGTCCCCAGCCGGGACAGGGGAATCAGCCCCAGCATTTT.